This T cell receptor beta chain was captured in a study of early T cells in non-severe SARS-CoV-2 infection. Whole-study context: Sequencing of unsorted whole blood was done on bulk RNA, leaving chains unpaired.

A few counts support this clonotype. Its antigen remains unidentified. The germline CDR1 and CDR2 sequences are LGHNT and FRNRAP. CDR3 length equals 14 residues. V lost 5 bases, J lost 8 bases, and 18 bases lay in between. Individual cDNA molecules each received unique molecular identifiers attached to them. Each CDR3 protein is one row after TCRdb ran MiXCR on the 5' RACE reads. The sample carries about 60,000 distinct CDR3 sequences, 5.5% to 6.5% recorded once. Study-wide findings and caveats: The VDJdb matching leaned toward anti-spike CD8 responses and overlooked private and CD4 specificities.

The specimen sequenced was whole blood. The clonotype originates from an adult who was a healthcare worker with PCR-confirmed SARS-CoV-2 infection or an uninfected control (not recorded which). This chain joins TRBV12-5 and TRBJ1-2, with D maybe TRBD1 (5 bases). CDR3 residues: CASGTPQGPWGYTF. CDR3 nucleotide sequence: TGTGCTAGTGGTACCCCCCAGGGCCCGTGGGGCTACACCTTC.